The rows below give T cell receptor beta chains drawn from one sample of a study of T cells after posttransplantation cyclophosphamide. Repertoires were generated with immunoSEQ multiplex PCR, while TCRdb's copy carries only in-frame clones and drops some. Sampling found around 26,000 clones, none seen once. The sample was PBMCs, taken after allogeneic stem cell transplant with posttransplant cyclophosphamide. These receptors were collected from a male patient younger than 35 who received an allogeneic stem cell transplant from a related donor, was CMV-positive, and had no GVHD. T cells may partly derive from the graft donor. Both conserved end residues are part of each CDR3. D genes are given only for firm matches. Clone size, where shown, is once, few, many, or a class for clones that have expanded.

V gene: TRBV29-1; clone size: many; J gene: TRBJ2-1; D gene: .; CDR3 protein: CSYTQGWGVDEQFF; CDR3 DNA: TGCAGCTACACACAGGGGTGGGGGGTTGATGAGCAGTTCTTC
V gene: TRBV28; clone size: many; J gene: TRBJ2-7; D gene: .; CDR3 protein: CASSQQGIYEQYF; CDR3 DNA: TGTGCCAGCAGTCAACAGGGAATCTACGAGCAGTACTTC
V gene: TRBV9; clone size: .; J gene: TRBJ2-1; D gene: TRBD2; CDR3 protein: CASSVRPAGGGYNEQFF; CDR3 DNA: TGTGCCAGCAGCGTACGTCCAGCGGGAGGAGGGTACAATGAGCAGTTCTTC
V gene: TRBV5-6; clone size: many; J gene: TRBJ2-1; D gene: .; CDR3 protein: CASVLGRVYNEQFF; CDR3 DNA: TGTGCCAGCGTACTAGGCCGGGTCTACAATGAGCAGTTCTTC
V gene: TRBV21-1; clone size: .; J gene: TRBJ2-1; D gene: .; CDR3 protein: CASIPVREGLNEQFF; CDR3 DNA: TGTGCCAGCATCCCAGTGAGGGAGGGCCTTAATGAGCAGTTCTTC
V gene: TRBV9; clone size: many; J gene: TRBJ2-7; D gene: .; CDR3 protein: CASSVEGGEQYF; CDR3 DNA: TGTGCCAGCAGCGTCGAGGGGGGGGAGCAGTACTTC
V gene: TRBV5-1; clone size: many; J gene: TRBJ2-1; D gene: TRBD2; CDR3 protein: CASSKGARLAGDHEQFF; CDR3 DNA: TGCGCCAGCAGCAAAGGGGCCCGACTAGCGGGAGACCATGAGCAGTTCTTC
V gene: TRBV28; clone size: few; J gene: TRBJ1-1; D gene: .; CDR3 protein: CASSLGGAGNTEAFF; CDR3 DNA: TGTGCCAGCAGTTTAGGGGGGGCTGGGAACACTGAAGCTTTCTTT
V gene: TRBV7-9; clone size: many; J gene: TRBJ2-7; D gene: TRBD1; CDR3 protein: CASSFRDRFQQYF; CDR3 DNA: TGTGCCAGCAGCTTCCGGGACAGATTCCAGCAGTACTTC
V gene: TRBV2; clone size: many; J gene: TRBJ2-7; D gene: TRBD1; CDR3 protein: CASDRDNEQYF; CDR3 DNA: TGTGCCAGTGACAGGGACAACGAGCAGTACTTC
V gene: TRBV13; clone size: many; J gene: TRBJ2-7; D gene: TRBD1; CDR3 protein: CASSAETGDEQYF; CDR3 DNA: TGTGCCAGCAGCGCCGAGACAGGGGACGAGCAGTACTTC
V gene: TRBV7-2; clone size: many; J gene: TRBJ2-7; D gene: TRBD2; CDR3 protein: CASSLGLAGIYEQYF; CDR3 DNA: TGTGCCAGCAGCTTAGGACTAGCGGGAATCTACGAGCAGTACTTC
V gene: TRBV4-1; clone size: many; J gene: TRBJ2-7; D gene: .; CDR3 protein: CASSQVAGGFYEQYF; CDR3 DNA: TGCGCCAGCAGCCAAGTAGCTGGGGGCTTCTACGAGCAGTACTTC
V gene: TRBV7-6; clone size: many; J gene: TRBJ1-1; D gene: TRBD1; CDR3 protein: CASKRSGQAVNTEAFF; CDR3 DNA: TGTGCCAGCAAACGTTCAGGACAGGCCGTGAACACTGAAGCTTTCTTT
V gene: TRBV19; clone size: many; J gene: TRBJ1-5; D gene: .; CDR3 protein: CASSIVGTQDQPQHF; CDR3 DNA: TGTGCCAGTAGTATAGTGGGCACGCAAGACCAGCCCCAGCATTTT
V gene: TRBV28; clone size: many; J gene: TRBJ1-2; D gene: .; CDR3 protein: CAARRDIEYGYTF; CDR3 DNA: TGTGCCGCCCGCCGGGACATTGAATATGGCTACACCTTC
V gene: TRBV7-8; clone size: many; J gene: TRBJ2-6; D gene: .; CDR3 protein: CASSPFTGANVLTF; CDR3 DNA: TGTGCCAGCAGCCCGTTTACTGGGGCCAACGTCCTGACTTTC
V gene: TRBV9; clone size: medium-sized; J gene: TRBJ2-1; D gene: TRBD2; CDR3 protein: CASSVVAGEYNEQFF; CDR3 DNA: TGTGCCAGCAGCGTAGTAGCGGGTGAATACAATGAGCAGTTCTTC
V gene: TRBV28; clone size: many; J gene: TRBJ1-1; D gene: TRBD1; CDR3 protein: CASSFDRGTEAFF; CDR3 DNA: TGTGCCAGCAGTTTCGACAGGGGGACTGAAGCTTTCTTT
V gene: TRBV5-6; clone size: many; J gene: TRBJ2-3; D gene: TRBD1; CDR3 protein: CASSHVDRDTDTQYF; CDR3 DNA: TGTGCCAGCAGCCATGTGGACAGGGACACAGATACGCAGTATTTT
V gene: TRBV28; clone size: many; J gene: TRBJ2-7; D gene: TRBD1; CDR3 protein: CASSRQGPHRAYEQYF; CDR3 DNA: TGTGCCAGCAGTCGACAGGGGCCCCACAGGGCCTACGAGCAGTACTTC
V gene: TRBV5-1; clone size: many; J gene: TRBJ2-5; D gene: .; CDR3 protein: CASSRGTQIETQYF; CDR3 DNA: TGCGCCAGCAGTCGTGGGACACAGATCGAGACCCAGTACTTC
V gene: TRBV14; clone size: many; J gene: TRBJ2-3; D gene: .; CDR3 protein: CASSQERGLWTDTQYF; CDR3 DNA: TGTGCCAGCAGCCAAGAAAGGGGGTTATGGACAGATACGCAGTATTTT
V gene: TRBV30; clone size: .; J gene: TRBJ2-5; D gene: .; CDR3 protein: CAWSQGRETQYF; CDR3 DNA: TGTGCCTGGTCCCAGGGGAGAGAGACCCAGTACTTC
V gene: TRBV9; clone size: many; J gene: TRBJ1-4; D gene: .; CDR3 protein: CASSPPGTGRNEKLFF; CDR3 DNA: TGTGCCAGCAGCCCGCCCGGAACAGGTCGGAATGAAAAACTGTTTTTT
V gene: TRBV19; clone size: many; J gene: TRBJ2-3; D gene: .; CDR3 protein: CASRAGGTDTQYF; CDR3 DNA: TGTGCCAGTAGGGCAGGGGGCACAGATACGCAGTATTTT
V gene: TRBV27; clone size: many; J gene: TRBJ2-4; D gene: .; CDR3 protein: CASSPGHRNIQYF; CDR3 DNA: TGTGCCAGCAGCCCGGGACATAGAAACATTCAGTACTTC
V gene: TRBV5-1; clone size: many; J gene: TRBJ2-7; D gene: TRBD2; CDR3 protein: CASSLVFGGKSYEQYF; CDR3 DNA: TGCGCCAGCAGCTTGGTGTTCGGGGGGAAGTCCTACGAGCAGTACTTC
V gene: TRBV27; clone size: many; J gene: TRBJ1-1; D gene: .; CDR3 protein: CASSLGSNTEAFF; CDR3 DNA: TGTGCCAGCAGTTTAGGTAGTAACACTGAAGCTTTCTTT
V gene: TRBV6-6; clone size: many; J gene: TRBJ1-1; D gene: .; CDR3 protein: CASTPVGVYTEAFF; CDR3 DNA: TGTGCCAGCACCCCTGTAGGGGTATACACTGAAGCTTTCTTT
V gene: TRBV6-5; clone size: few; J gene: TRBJ2-7; D gene: .; CDR3 protein: CASSSPPQGRNEQYF; CDR3 DNA: TGTGCCAGCAGTTCCCCTCCGCAGGGCAGGAACGAGCAGTACTTC
V gene: TRBV7-2; clone size: many; J gene: TRBJ2-2; D gene: .; CDR3 protein: CASSRSGSNTGELFF; CDR3 DNA: TGTGCCAGCAGTCGATCAGGGTCTAACACCGGGGAGCTGTTTTTT
V gene: TRBV6-5; clone size: many; J gene: TRBJ2-1; D gene: .; CDR3 protein: CASSYGTREQFF; CDR3 DNA: TGTGCCAGCAGTTACGGGACTCGTGAGCAGTTCTTC
V gene: TRBV9; clone size: many; J gene: TRBJ2-5; D gene: TRBD1; CDR3 protein: CASSVEATGGLETQYF; CDR3 DNA: TGTGCCAGCAGCGTAGAAGCGACAGGGGGCTTGGAGACCCAGTACTTC
V gene: TRBV10-1; clone size: many; J gene: TRBJ2-7; D gene: TRBD1; CDR3 protein: CASSHIQGFDEQYF; CDR3 DNA: TGCGCCAGCAGCCATATACAGGGGTTCGACGAGCAGTACTTC
V gene: TRBV5-4; clone size: many; J gene: TRBJ2-1; D gene: TRBD2; CDR3 protein: CASSSGSIAGGFRYNEQFF; CDR3 DNA: TGTGCCAGCAGCTCGGGGAGCATAGCGGGAGGGTTTCGCTACAATGAGCAGTTCTTC
V gene: TRBV6-5; clone size: few; J gene: TRBJ2-7; D gene: TRBD2; CDR3 protein: CASSLSRGGVYEQYF; CDR3 DNA: TGTGCCAGCAGCCTCAGTCGGGGGGGGGTCTACGAGCAGTACTTC
V gene: TRBV27; clone size: many; J gene: TRBJ2-1; D gene: TRBD2; CDR3 protein: CASSLLSLAGAYNEQFF; CDR3 DNA: TGTGCCAGCAGTTTATTAAGTCTAGCGGGGGCCTACAATGAGCAGTTCTTC
V gene: TRBV2; clone size: many; J gene: TRBJ2-5; D gene: .; CDR3 protein: CASRQGGETQYF; CDR3 DNA: TGTGCCAGCAGACAGGGCGGCGAGACCCAGTACTTC
V gene: TRBV6-4; clone size: many; J gene: TRBJ2-1; D gene: TRBD1; CDR3 protein: CASSHDRESYNEQFF; CDR3 DNA: TGTGCCAGCAGCCACGACAGGGAGTCCTACAATGAGCAGTTCTTC
V gene: TRBV5-1; clone size: many; J gene: TRBJ1-2; D gene: .; CDR3 protein: CASSLTPTESGYTF; CDR3 DNA: TGCGCCAGCAGCTTGACCCCGACGGAGTCTGGCTACACCTTC
V gene: TRBV27; clone size: many; J gene: TRBJ2-7; D gene: TRBD2; CDR3 protein: CASSIRTSGGSYEQYF; CDR3 DNA: TGTGCCAGCAGTATCCGGACTAGCGGGGGATCCTACGAGCAGTACTTC
V gene: TRBV10-3; clone size: many; J gene: TRBJ2-1; D gene: TRBD1; CDR3 protein: CAISPGQGTTEQFF; CDR3 DNA: TGTGCCATCAGTCCGGGACAGGGGACCACGGAGCAGTTCTTC
V gene: TRBV13; clone size: many; J gene: TRBJ2-5; D gene: .; CDR3 protein: CASSLRVQGETQYF; CDR3 DNA: TGTGCCAGCAGCTTGCGCGTACAGGGAGAGACCCAGTACTTC
V gene: TRBV18; clone size: many; J gene: TRBJ2-2; D gene: .; CDR3 protein: CASSPLGQNTGELFF; CDR3 DNA: TGTGCCAGCTCACCATTGGGCCAGAACACCGGGGAGCTGTTTTTT
V gene: TRBV19; clone size: many; J gene: TRBJ2-5; D gene: TRBD2; CDR3 protein: CASVSGRGVGETQYF; CDR3 DNA: TGTGCCAGTGTTAGCGGGAGGGGTGTCGGAGAGACCCAGTACTTC
V gene: TRBV4-1; clone size: many; J gene: TRBJ2-7; D gene: TRBD2; CDR3 protein: CASSHPSSGRANSYEQYF; CDR3 DNA: TGCGCCAGCAGCCACCCCTCAAGCGGGAGGGCTAACTCCTACGAGCAGTACTTC
V gene: TRBV2; clone size: many; J gene: TRBJ1-5; D gene: .; CDR3 protein: CASSGAGPQHF; CDR3 DNA: TGTGCCAGCAGTGGGGCAGGGCCCCAGCATTTT
V gene: TRBV18; clone size: many; J gene: TRBJ2-5; D gene: TRBD1; CDR3 protein: CASSPRTGGQETQYF; CDR3 DNA: TGTGCCAGCTCACCCAGGACAGGGGGGCAAGAGACCCAGTACTTC